Listed below are T cell receptor beta chains from one sample, sequenced in a study of T cells after yellow fever vaccination. Each CDR3 protein gets one entry after TCRdb re-called the 5' RACE reads with MiXCR. The sample records 300,000 to 400,000 distinct CDR3 sequences, 7.5% to 9% being singletons. Sequences were derived from PBMCs, sampled on the day of the first yellow fever vaccination. The source is a man aged 18 to 30 who received the YFV17D yellow fever vaccine. Each CDR3 is given with its conserved first and last residue. Fields, in order: D gene, J gene, clone size, V gene, CDR3 DNA, CDR3 protein. D genes are given only for firm matches. A row's size may be missing; if present it is once, few, many or a size class.

- | TRBJ2-3 | many | TRBV7-6 | TGTGCCAGCAGCTTAGACCCCGTCCGGCCTATCAACTCAGGGGGCACAGATACGCAGTATTTT | CASSLDPVRPINSGGTDTQYF
- | TRBJ2-1 | few | TRBV4-3 | TGCGCCAGCAGCCAAAGCAAGACTTACTTCAATGAGCAGTTCTTC | CASSQSKTYFNEQFF
- | TRBJ2-1 | - | TRBV30 | TGTGCCTGGGCACTAGGGGATAATGAGCAGTTCTTC | CAWALGDNEQFF
TRBD2 | TRBJ2-1 | many | TRBV27 | TGTGCCAGCAGGAATAGCGGGGGGGCAAATGAGCAGTTCTTC | CASRNSGGANEQFF
TRBD2 | TRBJ2-2 | many | TRBV7-9 | TGTGCCAGCAGCCCCCAGCCTAGCGGGGGAATCGGGGAGCTGTTTTTT | CASSPQPSGGIGELFF
TRBD1 | TRBJ1-2 | - | TRBV5-4 | TGTGCCAGCAGCGGCGGGACAGGGTTTGGCTACACCTTC | CASSGGTGFGYTF
TRBD1 | TRBJ2-1 | few | TRBV7-8 | TGTGCCAGCAGCTTAGTAAGGGGCAGGGGGAAATACAATGAGCAGTTCTTC | CASSLVRGRGKYNEQFF
- | TRBJ2-7 | many | TRBV7-2 | TGTGCCAGCAGCTTCGGGGTACGATACGAGCAGTACTTC | CASSFGVRYEQYF
- | TRBJ1-1 | few | TRBV5-1 | TGCGCCAGCAGCTGGGGACACCCAGGGGACACTGAAGCTTTCTTT | CASSWGHPGDTEAFF
TRBD1 | TRBJ2-1 | few | TRBV24-1 | TGTGCCACCAGTGATAGACAGGGTAATGAGCAGTTCTTC | CATSDRQGNEQFF
TRBD2 | TRBJ2-1 | many | TRBV28 | TGTGCCAGCAGAAGGAGGCTAGCGGGTAGTAGTGAGCAGTTCTTC | CASRRRLAGSSEQFF
- | TRBJ2-1 | few | TRBV9 | TGTGCCAGCAGCCCTCGGACTATGCCCAATGAGCAGTTCTTC | CASSPRTMPNEQFF
TRBD1 | TRBJ1-4 | few | TRBV7-9 | TGTGCCAGCAGCTTAGGAGGGACAGGGATGAATGAAAAACTGTTTTTT | CASSLGGTGMNEKLFF
TRBD2 | TRBJ2-1 | - | TRBV4-2 | TGTGCCAGCAGCCTTACAGCGGGGGGGCGGGAAGAGCAGTTCTTC | CASSLTAGGREEQFF
- | TRBJ1-2 | - | TRBV20-1 | TGCAGTGCTAGCCAAGCCTATGGCTACACCTTC | CSASQAYGYTF
TRBD2 | TRBJ2-6 | few | TRBV6-1 | TGTGCCAGCAGACCCCGCACTAGCGGGGGGCCGGCTGGGGCCAACGTCCTGACTTTC | CASRPRTSGGPAGANVLTF
- | TRBJ2-7 | - | TRBV12-3/TRBV12-4 | TGTGCCAGCAGCCACGCCGGGGGGCTTAACTACGAGCAGTACTTC | CASSHAGGLNYEQYF
- | TRBJ1-5 | - | TRBV6-4 | TGTGCCAGCAGCGCATTTGACGGTCAGCCCCAGCATTTT | CASSAFDGQPQHF
- | TRBJ2-1 | many | TRBV3-1 | TGTGCCAGCAGCCAAGAAGGACGACGTGAGCAGTTCTTC | CASSQEGRREQFF
TRBD2 | TRBJ2-1 | - | TRBV27 | TGTGCCAGCAGTTTATCCGCTAGCGGGAGCGATGAGCAGTTCTTC | CASSLSASGSDEQFF
- | TRBJ2-4 | - | TRBV6-1 | TGTGCCAGCATCTCCGGGCCTGAAAACATTCAGTACTTC | CASISGPENIQYF
- | TRBJ1-1 | - | TRBV7-2 | TGTGCCAGCAGCTCGGGGATGATTAATGAAGCTTTCTTT | CASSSGMINEAFF
- | TRBJ2-2 | few | TRBV11-2 | TGTGCCAGCAGCCTCAGTCGCCAGGCGAGCCGAGACACCGGGGAGCTGTTTTTT | CASSLSRQASRDTGELFF
- | TRBJ1-1 | - | TRBV4-3 | TGCGCCAGCAGCCACTCAAGTAAAGGGTGGGAGAACACTGAAGCTTTCTTT | CASSHSSKGWENTEAFF
TRBD2 | TRBJ2-5 | few | TRBV7-2 | TGTGCCAGCAGCCAAAGCGGGGCCCAAGAGACCCAGTACTTC | CASSQSGAQETQYF
TRBD1 | TRBJ1-1 | - | TRBV10-3 | TGTGCCATCAGTGACGGACAGGGAGGAGCTTTCTTT | CAISDGQGGAFF
TRBD1 | TRBJ1-3 | many | TRBV7-2 | TGTGCCAGCAGCTTACGTTCGTGGGACAGGGGTGAAAACACCATATATTTT | CASSLRSWDRGENTIYF
- | TRBJ2-5 | - | TRBV11-2 | TGTGCCAGCAGCAGATACCGGGCCCCGGGAGAGACCCAGTACTTC | CASSRYRAPGETQYF
- | TRBJ2-5 | - | TRBV7-9 | TGTGCCAGCAGCTTGGGGATCAATAAAGAGACCCAGTACTTC | CASSLGINKETQYF
- | TRBJ1-2 | - | TRBV5-1 | TGCGCCAGCAGCTTGAATCGAAGGGGCGACTATGGCTACACCTTC | CASSLNRRGDYGYTF
- | TRBJ1-1 | - | TRBV5-1 | TGCGCCAGCGTCTTCGCAGGGGAGAACACTGAAGCTTTCTTT | CASVFAGENTEAFF
- | TRBJ1-5 | once | TRBV3-1 | TGTGCCAGCAGCCAAGATGCGGATCAGCCCCAGCATTTT | CASSQDADQPQHF
- | TRBJ2-5 | - | TRBV5-4 | TGTGCCAGCAGCTTGATCCTGGAGGGAGAGACCCAGTACTTC | CASSLILEGETQYF
TRBD1 | TRBJ1-6 | many | TRBV5-1 | TGCGCCAGCAGCGGACAGGGAAATAATTCACCCCTCCACTTT | CASSGQGNNSPLHF
TRBD2 | TRBJ2-3 | many | TRBV7-2 | TGTGCCAGCAGCTTACGGCCAGCGGGGGGCCTGGATACGCAGTATTTT | CASSLRPAGGLDTQYF
TRBD1 | TRBJ2-5 | - | TRBV5-4 | TGTGCCAGCAGCTCTGGACAGGGAAAAGAGACCCAGTACTTC | CASSSGQGKETQYF
- | TRBJ2-2 | many | TRBV7-8 | TGTGCCAGCAGCCGTCTCGCGAACACCGGGGAGCTGTTTTTT | CASSRLANTGELFF
- | TRBJ2-5 | many | TRBV4-3 | TGCGCCAGCAGCCAAGGTGCTTCGGAGACCCAGTACTTC | CASSQGASETQYF
TRBD2 | TRBJ2-3 | - | TRBV7-2 | TGTGCCAGCAGCTTTGCCCTAGCGGGGGGTCCAGATACGCAGTATTTT | CASSFALAGGPDTQYF
- | TRBJ1-5 | - | TRBV20-1 | TGCAGTGTAGGCCCCAAAATCCTAAATCAGCCCCAGCATTTT | CSVGPKILNQPQHF
- | TRBJ2-1 | - | TRBV30 | TGTGCCTGGACCAACCTAGGAGGGTACAATGAGCAGTTCTTC | CAWTNLGGYNEQFF
- | TRBJ2-2 | few | TRBV29-1 | TGCAGCGTTCCCGGGAACACCGGGGAGCTGTTTTTT | CSVPGNTGELFF
- | TRBJ2-1 | - | TRBV4-3 | TGCGCCAGCAGCGACGGGGTCCTCCTAGGGTTTAGCCCCCTTTTCTTC | CASSDGVLLGFSPLFF
- | TRBJ2-3 | few | TRBV11-3 | TGTGCCAGCAGCTTAGATAGGGAGATCACAGATACGCAGTATTTT | CASSLDREITDTQYF
- | TRBJ1-1 | few | TRBV6-5 | TGTGCCAGCCAAGACCCCAACACTGAAGCTTTCTTT | CASQDPNTEAFF
TRBD2 | TRBJ2-3 | few | TRBV7-6 | TGTGCCAGCAGCCTCCGGGTTAGCGGGGTGCCAGATACGCAGTATTTT | CASSLRVSGVPDTQYF
- | TRBJ2-4 | - | TRBV4-3 | TGCGCCAGCAGCCAAGATTGGGCTACCACCGGAAACATTCAGTACTTC | CASSQDWATTGNIQYF
- | TRBJ2-1 | - | TRBV10-2 | TGCTCCCCGGGGCGGGGGCCCTACAATGAGCAGTTCTTC | CSPGRGPYNEQFF
TRBD2 | TRBJ2-5 | many | TRBV7-2 | TGTGCCAGCAGCTTAGCCTGGGGGGGGGAGACCCAGTACTTC | CASSLAWGGETQYF
TRBD2 | TRBJ2-5 | few | TRBV19 | TGTGCCAGTAGTGGGAGCGGGGGGGCCGTGGAGACCCAGTACTTC | CASSGSGGAVETQYF
- | TRBJ2-5 | - | TRBV7-7 | TGTGCCAGCAGCCTGGGGTCAGGGAAAGAGACCCAGTACTTC | CASSLGSGKETQYF
TRBD2 | TRBJ2-1 | many | TRBV7-9 | TGTGCCAGCAGCTTAGCCCTAGCGGGGGCGTACAATGAGCAGTTCTTC | CASSLALAGAYNEQFF
TRBD2 | TRBJ2-3 | few | TRBV7-2 | TGTGCCAGCAGCTGGAGCCGTAGCGGGGGGGCGCTGAGCCGAAACACAGATACGCAGTATTTT | CASSWSRSGGALSRNTDTQYF
TRBD1 | TRBJ2-3 | many | TRBV9 | TGTGCCAGCAGCCGGGACAGGGTAACAGATACGCAGTATTTT | CASSRDRVTDTQYF
- | TRBJ1-1 | few | TRBV7-9 | TGTGCCAGCAGCCCGCCCCAGAACACTGAAGCTTTCTTT | CASSPPQNTEAFF
- | TRBJ2-6 | few | TRBV12-3/TRBV12-4 | TGTGCCAGCAGTGCCCGGCCCCCCAGTTCTGGGGCCAACGTCCTGACTTTC | CASSARPPSSGANVLTF
TRBD2 | TRBJ2-7 | few | TRBV7-9 | TGTGCCAGCAGCTTAGATGGACTAGCCTACGAGCAGTACTTC | CASSLDGLAYEQYF
TRBD2 | TRBJ2-1 | few | TRBV20-1 | TGCAGTGCTAGAAAGCGGGGAGGCAATGAGCAGTTCTTC | CSARKRGGNEQFF